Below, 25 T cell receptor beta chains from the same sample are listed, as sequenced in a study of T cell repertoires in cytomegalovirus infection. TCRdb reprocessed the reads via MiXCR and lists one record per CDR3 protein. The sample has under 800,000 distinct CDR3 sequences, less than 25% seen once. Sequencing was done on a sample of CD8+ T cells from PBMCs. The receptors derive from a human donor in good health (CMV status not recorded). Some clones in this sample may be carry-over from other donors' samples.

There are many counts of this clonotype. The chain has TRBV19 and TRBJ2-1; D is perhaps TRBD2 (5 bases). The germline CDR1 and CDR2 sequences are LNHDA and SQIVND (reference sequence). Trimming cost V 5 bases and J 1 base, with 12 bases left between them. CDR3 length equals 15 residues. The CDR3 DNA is TGTGCCAGTAGTCCCCGAGGGTATTCCTACAATGAGCAGTTCTTC. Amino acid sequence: CASSPRGYSYNEQFF.

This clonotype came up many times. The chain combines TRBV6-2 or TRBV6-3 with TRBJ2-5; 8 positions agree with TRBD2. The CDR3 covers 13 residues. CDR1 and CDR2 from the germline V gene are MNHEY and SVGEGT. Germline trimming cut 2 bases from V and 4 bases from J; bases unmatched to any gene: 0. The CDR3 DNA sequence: TGTGCCAGCAGTTACGGGACTAGAGAGACCCAGTACTTC. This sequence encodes CASSYGTRETQYF.

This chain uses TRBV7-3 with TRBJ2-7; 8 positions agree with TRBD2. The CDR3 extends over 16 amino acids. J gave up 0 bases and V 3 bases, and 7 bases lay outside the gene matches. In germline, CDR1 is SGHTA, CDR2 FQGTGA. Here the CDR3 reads CASSFDRGGDSYEQYV. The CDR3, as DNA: TGTGCCAGCAGCTTTGATCGGGGGGGGGACTCCTACGAGCAGTACGTC.

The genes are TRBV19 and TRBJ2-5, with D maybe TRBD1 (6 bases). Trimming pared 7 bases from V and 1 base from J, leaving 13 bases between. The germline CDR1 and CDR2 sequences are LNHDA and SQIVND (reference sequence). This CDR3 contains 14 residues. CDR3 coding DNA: TGTGCCAGTACACCCAGGGGTCCCCAAGAGACCCAGTACTTC. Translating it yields CASTPRGPQETQYF. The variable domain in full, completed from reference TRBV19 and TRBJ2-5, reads DGGITQSPKYLFRKEGQNVTLSCEQNLNHDAMYWYRQDPGQGLRLIYYSQIVNDFQKGDIAEGYSVSREKKESFPLTVTSAQKNPTAFYLCASTPRGPQETQYFGPGTRLLVL.

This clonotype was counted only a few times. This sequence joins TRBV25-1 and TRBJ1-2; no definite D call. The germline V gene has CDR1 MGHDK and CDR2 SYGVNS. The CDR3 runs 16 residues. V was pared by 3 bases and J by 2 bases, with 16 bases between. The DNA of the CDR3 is TGTGCCAGCAGTGAGTTCTTTCCGGGAGAAAACTATGGCTACACCTTC. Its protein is CASSEFFPGENYGYTF.

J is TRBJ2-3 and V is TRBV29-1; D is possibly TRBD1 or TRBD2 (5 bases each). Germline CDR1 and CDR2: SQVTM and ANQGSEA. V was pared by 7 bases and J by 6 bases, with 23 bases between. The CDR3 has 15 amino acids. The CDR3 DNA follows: TGCAGCGCCCGGGGCTTGGACGCCTGGCTCGATACGCAGTATTTT. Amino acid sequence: CSARGLDAWLDTQYF.

CDR3 sequence (DNA): TGTGCCAGCAGCGTAGCGGGGGCGACCTACAATGAGCAGTTCTTC. Protein product: CASSVAGATYNEQFF. This chain links TRBV9 with TRBJ2-1; D might be TRBD1 or TRBD2, each matching 6 bases. Germline CDR1 and CDR2: SGDLS and YYNGEE. This CDR3 contains 15 residues. The V and J ends lost 0 bases and 2 bases respectively, with 9 bases between them.

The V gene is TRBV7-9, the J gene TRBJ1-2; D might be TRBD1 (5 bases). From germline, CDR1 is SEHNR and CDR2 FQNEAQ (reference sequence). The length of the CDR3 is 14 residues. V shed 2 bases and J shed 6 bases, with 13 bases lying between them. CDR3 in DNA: TGTGCCAGCAGCTTATCGTCTTCGGGGGATGGCTACACCTTC. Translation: CASSLSSSGDGYTF.

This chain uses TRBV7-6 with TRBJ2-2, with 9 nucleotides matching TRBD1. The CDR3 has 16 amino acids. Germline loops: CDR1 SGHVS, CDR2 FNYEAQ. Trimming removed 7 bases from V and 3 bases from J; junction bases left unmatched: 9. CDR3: CASIQRGQGHTGELFF. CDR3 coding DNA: TGTGCCAGCATCCAAAGGGGACAGGGACACACCGGGGAGCTGTTTTTT.

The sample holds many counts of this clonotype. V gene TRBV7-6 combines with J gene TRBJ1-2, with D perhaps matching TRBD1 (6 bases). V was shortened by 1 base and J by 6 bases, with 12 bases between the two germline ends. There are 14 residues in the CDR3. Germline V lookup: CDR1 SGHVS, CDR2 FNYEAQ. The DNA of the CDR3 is TGTGCCAGCAGCTTAGACGAGGGGGTAAATGGCTACACCTTC. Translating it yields CASSLDEGVNGYTF.

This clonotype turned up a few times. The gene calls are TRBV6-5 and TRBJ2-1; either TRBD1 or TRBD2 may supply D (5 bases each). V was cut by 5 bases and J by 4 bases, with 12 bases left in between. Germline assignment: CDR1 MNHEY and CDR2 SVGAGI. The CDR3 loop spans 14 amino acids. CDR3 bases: TGTGCCAGCAGTATGGGACCGTTTTACAATGAGCAGTTCTTC. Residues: CASSMGPFYNEQFF.

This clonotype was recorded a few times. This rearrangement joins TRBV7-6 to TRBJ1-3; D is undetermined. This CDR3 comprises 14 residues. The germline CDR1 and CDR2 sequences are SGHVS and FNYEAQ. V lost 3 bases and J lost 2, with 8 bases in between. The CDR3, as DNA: TGTGCCAGCAGCTTTGGAGAAACTGGAAACACCATATATTTT. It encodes CASSFGETGNTIYF.

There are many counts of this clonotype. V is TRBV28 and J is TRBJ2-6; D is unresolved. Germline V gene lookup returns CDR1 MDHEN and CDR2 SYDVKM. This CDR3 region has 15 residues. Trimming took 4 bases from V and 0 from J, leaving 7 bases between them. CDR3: CASSSVYSGANVLTF. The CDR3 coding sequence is TGTGCCAGCAGTTCCGTCTACTCTGGGGCCAACGTCCTGACTTTC.

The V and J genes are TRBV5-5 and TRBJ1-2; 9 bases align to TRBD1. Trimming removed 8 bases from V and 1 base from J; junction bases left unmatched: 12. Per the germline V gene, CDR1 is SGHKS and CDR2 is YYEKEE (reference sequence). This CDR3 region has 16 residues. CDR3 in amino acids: CASDGTGTLLNYGYTF. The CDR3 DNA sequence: TGTGCCAGTGACGGGACAGGGACCCTTCTTAACTATGGCTACACCTTC.

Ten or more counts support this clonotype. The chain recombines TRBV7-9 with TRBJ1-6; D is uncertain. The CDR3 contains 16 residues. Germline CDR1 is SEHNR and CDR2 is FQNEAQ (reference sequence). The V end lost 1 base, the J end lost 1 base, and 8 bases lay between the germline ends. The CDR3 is CASSLEEGSYNSPLHF. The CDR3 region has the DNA TGTGCCAGCAGCTTAGAAGAGGGATCCTATAATTCACCCCTCCACTTT.

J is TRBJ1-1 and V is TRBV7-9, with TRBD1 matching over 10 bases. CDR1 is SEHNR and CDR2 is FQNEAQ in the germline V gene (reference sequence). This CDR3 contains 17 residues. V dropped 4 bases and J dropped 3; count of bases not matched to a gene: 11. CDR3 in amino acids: CASSSVLRTGGDTEAFF. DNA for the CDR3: TGTGCCAGCAGCTCAGTCCTTAGGACAGGGGGTGACACTGAAGCTTTCTTT.

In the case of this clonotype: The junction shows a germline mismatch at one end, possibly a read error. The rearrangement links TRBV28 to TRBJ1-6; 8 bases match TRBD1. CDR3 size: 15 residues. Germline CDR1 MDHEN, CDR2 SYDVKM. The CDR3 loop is CTSSSRTGRNSPLHF. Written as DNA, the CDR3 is TGTACCAGCAGCTCCAGGACAGGGCGAAATTCACCCCTCCACTTT.

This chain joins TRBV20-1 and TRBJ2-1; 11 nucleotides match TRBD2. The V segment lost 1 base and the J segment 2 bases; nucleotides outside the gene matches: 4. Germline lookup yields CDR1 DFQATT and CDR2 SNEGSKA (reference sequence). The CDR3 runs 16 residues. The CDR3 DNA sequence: TGCAGTGCTAGAGGTGTTAGCGGGGGGGCCTACAATGAGCAGTTCTTC. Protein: CSARGVSGGAYNEQFF.

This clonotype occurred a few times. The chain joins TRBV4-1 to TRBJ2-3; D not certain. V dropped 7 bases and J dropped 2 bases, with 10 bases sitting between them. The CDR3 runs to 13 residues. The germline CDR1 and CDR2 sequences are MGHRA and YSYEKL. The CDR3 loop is CASIGSPTDTQYF. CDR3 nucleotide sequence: TGCGCCAGCATCGGAAGCCCCACAGATACGCAGTATTTT.

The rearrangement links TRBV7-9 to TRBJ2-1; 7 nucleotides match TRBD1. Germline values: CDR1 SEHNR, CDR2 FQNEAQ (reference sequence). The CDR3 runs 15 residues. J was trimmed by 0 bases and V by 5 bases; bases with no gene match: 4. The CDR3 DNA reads TGTGCCAGCAGCATAAGACAGGGCTCCTACAATGAGCAGTTCTTC. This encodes CASSIRQGSYNEQFF. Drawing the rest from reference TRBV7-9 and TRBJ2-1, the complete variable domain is DTGVSQNPRHKITKRGQNVTFRCDPISEHNRLYWYRQTLGQGPEFLTYFQNEAQLEKSRLLSDRFSAERPKGSFSTLEIQRTEQGDSAMYLCASSIRQGSYNEQFFGPGTRLTVL.

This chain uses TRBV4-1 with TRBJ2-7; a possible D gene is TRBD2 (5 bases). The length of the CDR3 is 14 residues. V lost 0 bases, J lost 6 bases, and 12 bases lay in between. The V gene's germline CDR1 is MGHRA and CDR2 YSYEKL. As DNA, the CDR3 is TGCGCCAGCAGCCAAGAACCTAGCCGTCCCGAGCAGTACTTC. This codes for CASSQEPSRPEQYF.

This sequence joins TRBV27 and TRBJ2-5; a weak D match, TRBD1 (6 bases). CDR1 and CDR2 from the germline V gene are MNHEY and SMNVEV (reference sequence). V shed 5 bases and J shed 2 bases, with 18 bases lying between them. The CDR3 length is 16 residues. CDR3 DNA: TGTGCCAGCAGTGGATTCCTGGACAGCGCTCAAGAGACCCAGTACTTC. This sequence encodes CASSGFLDSAQETQYF.

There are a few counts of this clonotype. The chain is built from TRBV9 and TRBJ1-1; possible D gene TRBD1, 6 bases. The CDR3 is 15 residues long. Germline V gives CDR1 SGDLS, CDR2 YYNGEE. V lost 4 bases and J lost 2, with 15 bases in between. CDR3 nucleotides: TGTGCCAGCAGCCCCTCCCGGACAGATAACACTGAAGCTTTCTTT. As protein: CASSPSRTDNTEAFF.

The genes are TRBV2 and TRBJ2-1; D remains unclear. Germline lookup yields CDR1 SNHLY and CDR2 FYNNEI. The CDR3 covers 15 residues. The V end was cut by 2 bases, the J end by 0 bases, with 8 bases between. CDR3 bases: TGTGCCAGCAGTGAACGACAAAGCTCCTACAATGAGCAGTTCTTC. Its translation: CASSERQSSYNEQFF.

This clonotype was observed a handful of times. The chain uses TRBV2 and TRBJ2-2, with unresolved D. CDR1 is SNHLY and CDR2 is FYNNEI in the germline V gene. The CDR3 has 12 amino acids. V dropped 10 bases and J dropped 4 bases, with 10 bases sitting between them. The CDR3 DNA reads TGTGCCAACCTGGGAAGCACCGGGGAGCTGTTTTTT. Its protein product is CANLGSTGELFF.